What follows are 17 T cell receptor beta chains derived from one specimen sequenced in a study of T-cell memory formation after mild COVID-19. One entry per CDR3 protein results from TCRdb running MiXCR on the 5' RACE reads. The table shows roughly 600,000 distinct CDR3 sequences, with about 20% occurring only once. Sample: PBMCs or a T cell subset sorted from them (not recorded which). These receptors originate from an adult woman who had mild COVID-19 (a few samples of this study predate the infection). Cell type and time point are not known.

The chain employs TRBV5-1 and TRBJ1-1; TRBD1 matches at 7 bases. There are 14 residues in the CDR3. CDR1 SGHRS and CDR2 YFSETQ come from the germline V gene. V gave up 4 bases and J gave up 2 bases; unmatched junction bases: 5. CDR3 in amino acids: CASSVTGANTEAFF. In DNA, the CDR3 is TGCGCCAGCAGCGTTACAGGGGCAAACACTGAAGCTTTCTTT.

The table lists this clonotype with a few counts. V and J are TRBV19 and TRBJ1-6, with 11 positions matching TRBD1. Germline V lookup: CDR1 LNHDA, CDR2 SQIVND (reference sequence). The CDR3 contains 15 residues. Trimming cost V 5 bases and J 7 bases; bases outside gene matches: 4. CDR3 residues: CASSFGTGGNSPLHF. As DNA, the CDR3 is TGTGCCAGTAGTTTCGGGACAGGGGGGAATTCACCCCTCCACTTT.

J is TRBJ1-3 and V is TRBV7-6; D may be TRBD1 (5 bases). The ends were cut back, 5 bases at V and 0 bases at J, with 8 bases in the middle. CDR1 and CDR2 (germline): SGHVS, FNYEAQ. The CDR3 is made up of 14 amino acids. As DNA, the CDR3 is TGTGCCAGCAGCGTGGACAACTCTGGAAACACCATATATTTT. Translation gives CASSVDNSGNTIYF.

This clonotype was counted between two and nine times. This chain's CDR3 is CASRRQGSWEYF. CDR3 bases: TGTGCCAGCAGACGACAGGGATCCTGGGAGTACTTC. The V and J genes are TRBV27 and TRBJ2-7, with TRBD1 identical over 7 bases. The CDR3 runs to 12 residues. V lost 6 bases and J lost 11; bases outside the gene matches: 10. Germline CDR1 is MNHEY and CDR2 is SMNVEV (reference sequence).

This clonotype was seen a few times. The CDR3 here is CASSLDLGRLINEQFF. CDR3 bases: TGTGCCAGCAGCTTAGATTTAGGACGGCTAATTAATGAGCAGTTCTTC. The chain employs TRBV11-2 and TRBJ2-1; D not resolved. V was cut by 0 bases and J by 7 bases, with 16 bases left in between. The CDR3 is made up of 16 amino acids. Germline V gene data show CDR1 as SGHAT and CDR2 as FQNNGV.

The chain has TRBV9 and TRBJ2-3; D not certain. The V gene's germline CDR1 is SGDLS and CDR2 YYNGEE. V gave up 3 bases and J gave up 2 bases, with 4 bases separating them. The CDR3 is 12 amino acids. The DNA for the CDR3 is TGTGCCAGCAGCGAGAACACAGATACGCAGTATTTT. Protein sequence: CASSENTDTQYF.

The chain uses TRBV7-2 and TRBJ2-2; 11 positions agree with TRBD2. The germline V gene has CDR1 SGHTA and CDR2 FQGNSA. There are 17 residues in the CDR3. Unmatched junction bases numbered 6, after V lost 5 bases and J lost 1 base. CDR3 bases: TGTGCCAGCAGCCCCACTCTAGCGGGAGGGAACACCGGGGAGCTGTTTTTT. This sequence encodes CASSPTLAGGNTGELFF.

This clonotype was found a few times. This rearrangement joins TRBV25-1 to TRBJ2-2, with D hard to call. Deletions cut 1 base from V and 8 bases from J, with 14 bases between. Germline loops: CDR1 MGHDK, CDR2 SYGVNS. This CDR3 comprises 15 residues. CDR3 in DNA: TGTGCCAGCAGTGAATTTGGGCCAGGTCAAGGGGAGCTGTTTTTT. It codes for CASSEFGPGQGELFF.

This clonotype was detected only a few times. This chain connects TRBV6-2 or TRBV6-3 to TRBJ2-7; TRBD2 matches at 12 bases. Germline assignment: CDR1 MNHEY and CDR2 SVGEGT. V gave up 6 bases and J gave up 3 bases; unmatched junction bases: 6. CDR3 length: 15 residues. CDR3 loop: CASRRTSGKFYEQYF. The DNA of the CDR3 is TGTGCCAGCAGGAGGACTAGCGGGAAATTCTACGAGCAGTACTTC.

The table lists this clonotype with a few counts. This chain connects TRBV10-3 to TRBJ2-7, with TRBD1 identical over 10 bases. V lost 6 bases and J lost 5; bases outside the gene matches: 4. Germline CDR1 ENHRY, CDR2 SYGVKD. The length of the CDR3 is 13 residues. CDR3 in amino acids: CAIRVTGGHEQYF. CDR3 nucleotide sequence: TGTGCCATCAGGGTGACAGGGGGCCACGAGCAGTACTTC.

J is TRBJ2-7 and V is TRBV20-1; 9 positions match TRBD1. Germline assignment: CDR1 DFQATT and CDR2 SNEGSKA (reference sequence). CDR3 length: 15 amino acids. Unmatched junction bases numbered 9, after V lost 5 bases and J lost 1 base. The CDR3 DNA follows: TGCAGTGCTCTACGAGGGACAGGGTTATCCTACGAGCAGTACTTC. It is translated as CSALRGTGLSYEQYF.

This sequence joins TRBV11-3 and TRBJ2-1; 7 bases agree with TRBD2. The V and J ends lost 5 bases and 4 bases, in that order; junction bases with no gene match: 11. The germline CDR1 and CDR2 sequences are SGHNT and YENEEA. There are 16 residues in the CDR3. The CDR3 nucleotides read TGTGCCAGCAGCGCACCGACTAGCCGAACTTACAATGAGCAGTTCTTC. Amino acid sequence: CASSAPTSRTYNEQFF.

The sample holds a few counts of this clonotype. The chain joins TRBV12-3 or TRBV12-4 to TRBJ2-7, with 9 bases identical to TRBD1. The CDR3 loop spans 15 amino acids. J gave up 2 bases and V 6 bases, and 8 bases lay outside the gene matches. CDR3 DNA sequence: TGTGCCAGCAGCTTCGACAGGGGGGGGCCCTACGAGCAGTACTTC. Encoded protein: CASSFDRGGPYEQYF.

This clonotype has just a few counts. The chain uses TRBV6-5 and TRBJ1-2; tentative D call: TRBD1 (6 bases). V was cut by 2 bases and J by 5 bases, with 15 bases left in between. Germline V gene data show CDR1 as MNHEY and CDR2 as SVGAGI. The CDR3 has 15 amino acids. The CDR3 is CASSYRQVERYGYTF. CDR3 nucleotide sequence: TGTGCCAGCAGTTACCGACAGGTTGAAAGATATGGCTACACCTTC.

The sample holds many counts of this clonotype. The rearrangement uses TRBV24-1 and TRBJ2-2; 9 bases fit TRBD1. Germline loops: CDR1 KGHDR, CDR2 SFDVKD. The CDR3 is 13 residues long. With V trimmed by 7 bases and J by 4 bases, 0 bases remained unmatched. The CDR3 region is CATRTGGTGELFF. CDR3 DNA: TGTGCCACCAGGACAGGGGGCACCGGGGAGCTGTTTTTT.

The chain links TRBV29-1 to TRBJ2-7; TRBD1 agrees at 7 bases. Germline-derived CDR1 and CDR2 are SQVTM and ANQGSEA. V trimming: 7 bases; J trimming: 0 bases; junction bases outside the gene matches: 6. The CDR3 totals 13 residues. CDR3 coding DNA: TGCAGCGCGCAGGGGGAGAGCTCCTACGAGCAGTACTTC. Translated: CSAQGESSYEQYF.

V is TRBV20-1 and J is TRBJ1-1; D is uncertain. The V gene lost 5 bases and the J gene lost 1 base, with 11 bases spanning the gap. The CDR3 sequence is 13 residues long. The germline gives CDR1 DFQATT, CDR2 SNEGSKA (reference sequence). The CDR3 bases are TGCAGTGCTCCCCGAGTGCGGAACACTGAAGCTTTCTTT. As protein: CSAPRVRNTEAFF.